The entry below describes one T cell receptor beta chain. Its target is not known. These data belong to a study of T cell responses to AZD1222 COVID-19 vaccine. The CDR3 runs to 16 residues. The V gene end was trimmed by 0 bases and the J gene end by 0 bases; junction bases not matched to a gene: 4. From germline, CDR1 is SGDLS and CDR2 YYNGEE. General study results and limits: CD4 TCRs covered the whole spike, strongest at regions 160-218 and 743-854. Spike-specific TCR breadth and depth rose after two AZD1222 doses. Females made up more of the donors, who were largely white British, and clonal diversity may have come out too low. Among those given AZD1222, only five or six were seropositive at baseline.

Clones were read by immunoSEQ multiplex PCR, and TCRdb kept only the in-frame ones, dropping some. This table has 150,000 to 200,000 clones, approximately 90% appearing once. The J gene is TRBJ1-1, the V gene TRBV9; 8 positions agree with TRBD1. The clonotype comes from an adult who received the MenACWY meningococcal vaccine as a control. The source material was peripheral blood, sampled 28 days after the second dose of the MenACWY control vaccine. The CDR3 bases are TGTGCCAGCAGCGTAGCCTCAGGGGGCATGAACACTGAAGCTTTCTTT. Its protein is CASSVASGGMNTEAFF.